These T cell receptor beta chains were read from a single sample in a study of identifying expanded T cells in peripheral blood. The data were produced by immunoSEQ multiplex PCR, yet TCRdb's version contains in-frame clones alone and is incomplete. The repertoire holds 130,000 or so clones, about 80% seen once, with 2.5% to 3.5% in the top ten. The specimen was blood. The origin of the receptors is a person aged 18 to 75 in good health. Both conserved end residues are part of each CDR3. Fields, in order: J gene, clone size, V gene, D gene, CDR3 DNA, CDR3 protein. A D gene is named only where the DNA matches it firmly. A clone size is listed for some rows: how often the clone was seen (once, few, many), or a class if it is expanded.

>TRBJ2-5|.|TRBV6-6|TRBD1
TGTGCCAGCAGTTGGACAGGGAAGACCCAGTACTTC
CASSWTGKTQYF
>TRBJ1-2|.|TRBV6-5|.
TGTGCCAGCGTTCTCAGGTCGGGGGACGGTGGCTACACCTTC
CASVLRSGDGGYTF
>TRBJ1-4|.|TRBV11-2|.
TGTGCCAGCAGCTTGGGGAGCCTCCCCACTAATGAAAAACTGTTTTTT
CASSLGSLPTNEKLFF
>TRBJ2-3|.|TRBV9|TRBD1
TGTGCCAGCAGCGGCCCCGGGACAGGTGGCACAGATACGCAGTATTTT
CASSGPGTGGTDTQYF
>TRBJ1-6|few|TRBV13|.
TGTGCCAGCAGCCCCACGTGGGGGGGCGTCGGGAATTCACCCCTCCACTTT
CASSPTWGGVGNSPLHF
>TRBJ2-3|.|TRBV7-6|.
TGTGCCAGCAGCTTAGAAGACCCGCCCGGAGCTACGCAGTATTTT
CASSLEDPPGATQYF
>TRBJ1-5|.|TRBV6-6|.
TGTGCCAGCAGCCGAACGGATCGGGTACAGCCCCAGCATTTT
CASSRTDRVQPQHF
>TRBJ1-5|.|TRBV6-1|.
TGTGCCAGCAGAGAAACCTCTACAGTTTATAGCAATCAGCCCCAGCATTTT
CASRETSTVYSNQPQHF
>TRBJ1-1|.|TRBV5-4|.
TGTGCCAGCAGCTTGGTCGGGAAGGCGAACACTGAAGCTTTCTTT
CASSLVGKANTEAFF
>TRBJ2-5|.|TRBV5-4|TRBD1
TGTGCCAGCACGCTCAGGGGGTATGAGACCCAGTACTTC
CASTLRGYETQYF
>TRBJ1-5|once|TRBV7-2|.
TGTGCCAGCAGTCGAGGCGGGGCGGGTGCTCAGCCCCAGCATTTT
CASSRGGAGAQPQHF
>TRBJ2-5|.|TRBV30|.
TGTGCCTGGAGCCCGATGGAGACCCAGTACTTC
CAWSPMETQYF
>TRBJ1-1|.|TRBV29-1|.
TGCAGCGTTGGATATTTGAGAGGGTTAATCTCCGGAGCTTTCTTT
CSVGYLRGLISGAFF
>TRBJ2-5|.|TRBV7-9|.
TGTGCCAGCAGCGCTGACACAGGCCAAGAGACCCAGTACTTC
CASSADTGQETQYF
>TRBJ2-5|.|TRBV6-1|TRBD1
TGTGCCAGCGAAATGGACAGGGTCCTGAAGACCCAGTACTTC
CASEMDRVLKTQYF
>TRBJ1-3|.|TRBV7-2|.
TGTGCCAGCAGCTTACAGGGAACTACCGGAAACACCATATATTTT
CASSLQGTTGNTIYF
>TRBJ2-1|.|TRBV11-3|.
TGTGCCAGCAGCTTCCGTGCGGGCAGGTACAATGAGCAGTTCTTC
CASSFRAGRYNEQFF
>TRBJ2-7|.|TRBV10-3|.
TGTGCCATCAGTGAACACGAGCATGGGGGAAAGCAGTACTTC
CAISEHEHGGKQYF
>TRBJ1-4|.|TRBV25-1|.
TGTGCCAGCAGTGTGATTGGAAGAAATGAAAAACTGTTTTTT
CASSVIGRNEKLFF
>TRBJ2-1|.|TRBV7-6|.
TGTGCCAGCAGCTCAGACGGGGCTGGTTACAATGAGCAGTTCTTC
CASSSDGAGYNEQFF
>TRBJ2-1|once|TRBV15|.
TGTGCCACCAGCAGAGTCGGCGGAGAGCAGTTCTTC
CATSRVGGEQFF
>TRBJ2-3|.|TRBV7-9|.
TGTGCCAGCAGCCCCTTGATGGGGGGCGCGATCACAGATACGCAGTATTTT
CASSPLMGGAITDTQYF
>TRBJ2-3|once|TRBV4-1|.
TGCGCCAGCAGCCAATCACCGAGCACAGATACGCAGTATTTT
CASSQSPSTDTQYF
>TRBJ1-2|.|TRBV6-1|TRBD1
TGTGCCAGCGCACCGAGGACAGGGGATCCATATGGCTACACCTTC
CASAPRTGDPYGYTF
>TRBJ2-7|.|TRBV6-6|TRBD1
TGTGCCAGCAGCTCCGACAGGGGGCCCTACGAGCAGTACTTC
CASSSDRGPYEQYF
>TRBJ1-2|few|TRBV4-3|.
TGCGCCAGCAGCCAGGGATTCGGTGGCTACACCTTC
CASSQGFGGYTF
>TRBJ2-7|.|TRBV6-6|.
TGTGCCAGCAGTACCACCTACGAGCAGTACTTC
CASSTTYEQYF
>TRBJ1-1|once|TRBV5-1|.
TGCGCCAGCAGCGCCACGGAGTTTGAAGCTTTCTTT
CASSATEFEAFF
>TRBJ1-1|.|TRBV5-4|.
TGTGCCAGCAGCTTTCAAGGAAGGGTGACAGTGGGAGCTTTCTTT
CASSFQGRVTVGAFF
>TRBJ1-6|.|TRBV11-2|.
TGTGCCAGCAGCTTAGTTAGGGCAGGAAAAGGGGCACCCCTCCACTTT
CASSLVRAGKGAPLHF
>TRBJ1-6|.|TRBV7-2|TRBD1
TGTGCCAGCAGCTTAGACCGACAGGGGGCAGGGAATAATTCACCCCTCCACTTT
CASSLDRQGAGNNSPLHF
>TRBJ2-7|.|TRBV30|.
TGTGCCTCCCTTCCCGGGACACACTCCTACGAGCAGTACTTC
CASLPGTHSYEQYF
>TRBJ2-7|.|TRBV6-6|.
TGTGCCAGCAGTTACGGAGGGGGCGAGCAGTACTTC
CASSYGGGEQYF
>TRBJ1-2|.|TRBV11-2|.
TGTGCCAGCAGCTTAGCTACAGGGATCTATGGCTACACCTTC
CASSLATGIYGYTF
>TRBJ1-5|once|TRBV2|.
TGTGCCAGCACCTGGAATCCCCATCAGCCCCAGCATTTT
CASTWNPHQPQHF
>TRBJ1-3|.|TRBV4-3|.
TGCGCCAGCAGCCAATCCTGGGAGGGAAACACCATATATTTT
CASSQSWEGNTIYF
>TRBJ2-5|.|TRBV5-6|.
TGTGCCAGCAGCTTAGGCCGGGGGGCCTCACGGACCCAGTACTTC
CASSLGRGASRTQYF
>TRBJ2-2|.|TRBV6-1|.
TGTGCCAGCAGCGAAGGTCCCCGAGCCGGGGAGCTGTTTTTT
CASSEGPRAGELFF